One and the same sample provided the 24 T cell receptor beta chains below, sequenced in a study of OX40 agonist ivuxolimab in advanced cancers. Only in-frame clones appear in the TCRdb table, and some are missing; sequencing was by immunoSEQ multiplex PCR. The sample contains under 80,000 clones, around 87% of which appear only once. This specimen was CD4+ or CD8+ T cells sorted from blood, taken in a trial of the OX40 agonist ivuxolimab. These TCRs come from an adult with an advanced solid tumor such as melanoma, head and neck, liver or kidney cancer.

The chain uses TRBV2 and TRBJ2-7; D not certain. Trimming left V 5 bases short and J 2 bases short, with 7 bases between. This CDR3 spans 12 amino acids. Germline V gives CDR1 SNHLY, CDR2 FYNNEI. The CDR3 DNA is TGTGCCAGCAGTCAGGAAACCTACGAGCAGTACTTC. It specifies CASSQETYEQYF. The complete variable domain, with remaining parts taken from reference TRBV2 and TRBJ2-7, reads EPEVTQTPSHQVTQMGQEVILRCVPISNHLYFYWYRQILGQKVEFLVSFYNNEISEKSEIFDDQFSVERPDGSNFTLKIRSTKLEDSAMYFCASSQETYEQYFGPGTRLTVT.

The chain recombines TRBV5-6 with TRBJ1-6, with D perhaps TRBD1 (5 bases). Trimming took off 3 bases at V and 7 bases at J, with 11 bases between the two ends. The CDR3 contains 14 residues. Germline values: CDR1 SGHDT, CDR2 YYEEEE. Written as DNA, the CDR3 is TGTGCCAGCAGCTATTCAGGGTTCAATTCACCCCTCCACTTT. It codes for CASSYSGFNSPLHF.

The chain recombines TRBV5-1 with TRBJ1-2, with D possibly being TRBD1 (6 bases). The germline V gene has CDR1 SGHRS and CDR2 YFSETQ. V lost 2 bases, J lost 0 bases, and 8 bases lay in between. The CDR3 length is 14 residues. The CDR3: CASSLGQPNYGYTF. The CDR3, as DNA: TGCGCCAGCAGCTTAGGACAGCCTAACTATGGCTACACCTTC.

The sample holds a few counts of this clone. The chain links TRBV10-3 to TRBJ2-5; 7 positions agree with TRBD1. The CDR3 is 16 amino acids. Germline V lookup: CDR1 ENHRY, CDR2 SYGVKD. Trimming cost V 10 bases and J 5 bases; bases outside gene matches: 19. CDR3 nucleotide sequence: TGTGCCACGCGCTTAGGACAGGAACCTTTCGCGGAGACCCAGTACTTC. Protein: CATRLGQEPFAETQYF.

V is TRBV5-1 and J is TRBJ2-3; tentative D call: TRBD1 (5 bases). This CDR3 spans 14 amino acids. V was pared by 5 bases and J by 4 bases, with 14 bases between. CDR1 and CDR2 (germline): SGHRS, YFSETQ. CDR3 sequence: CASSTPGLADTQYF. The CDR3 DNA reads TGCGCCAGCAGTACCCCAGGGCTTGCAGATACGCAGTATTTT.

This chain links TRBV27 with TRBJ2-5; 8 bases are shared with TRBD2. CDR1 is MNHEY, CDR2 SMNVEV, per germline (reference sequence). The trim removed 4 bases at V and 5 bases at J, leaving 9 bases unmatched. The CDR3 totals 15 residues. CDR3 in amino acids: CASSSTGTRGETQYF. The CDR3 coding sequence is TGTGCCAGCAGTTCCACCGGGACTAGGGGGGAGACCCAGTACTTC.

This sequence joins TRBV5-1 and TRBJ2-6; maybe TRBD2 (7 bases). Germline assignment: CDR1 SGHRS and CDR2 YFSETQ. The CDR3 is 15 residues long. Trimming cost V 3 bases and J 2 bases, with 9 bases left between them. CDR3 region: CASSWGGPGANVLTF. The CDR3 DNA sequence: TGCGCCAGCAGCTGGGGGGGCCCTGGGGCCAACGTCCTGACTTTC.

The rearrangement joins TRBV28 to TRBJ1-1; D remains ambiguous. This CDR3 region has 12 residues. Germline V gene lookup returns CDR1 MDHEN and CDR2 SYDVKM. With 5 bases removed from V and 4 bases from J, the gap between germline ends came to 8 bases. This CDR3 is CASSLRSTEAFF. The CDR3 bases are TGTGCCAGCAGTCTTAGGAGCACTGAAGCTTTCTTT.

This chain uses TRBV7-9 with TRBJ1-4; D perhaps matches TRBD1 (5 bases). This CDR3 contains 14 residues. Germline lookup yields CDR1 SEHNR and CDR2 FQNEAQ (reference sequence). The ends were cut back, 4 bases at V and 0 bases at J, with 6 bases in the middle. The DNA of the CDR3 is TGTGCCAGCAGCTGGGGGGCAACTAATGAAAAACTGTTTTTT. The encoded protein is CASSWGATNEKLFF.

The V and J genes are TRBV25-1 and TRBJ2-1; 11 bases are a match to TRBD2. The trim removed 2 bases at V and 10 bases at J, leaving 7 bases unmatched. The CDR3 sequence is 15 residues long. Germline lookup yields CDR1 MGHDK and CDR2 SYGVNS. The chain's CDR3 is CASSEQLAGEGEQFF. The DNA of the CDR3 is TGTGCCAGCAGTGAACAACTAGCGGGGGAGGGGGAGCAGTTCTTC.

This chain joins TRBV19 and TRBJ2-5, with 11 positions matching TRBD2. The CDR3 runs 15 residues. V shed 3 bases and J 0 bases; nucleotides not matched to a gene: 0. Germline-derived CDR1 and CDR2 are LNHDA and SQIVND (reference sequence). The CDR3 loop is CASSMGLADQETQYF. The CDR3 region has the DNA TGTGCCAGTAGTATGGGACTAGCGGACCAAGAGACCCAGTACTTC.

The rearrangement joins TRBV7-9 to TRBJ2-1, with TRBD2 matching over 10 bases. The J segment lost 6 bases and the V segment lost 7 bases, leaving 6 bases of the junction unmatched. The length of the CDR3 is 14 residues. Germline-derived CDR1 and CDR2 are SEHNR and FQNEAQ (reference sequence). CDR3 DNA sequence: TGTGCCAGCACCTTCAGCGGGGGGGCCAATGAGCAGTTCTTC. Protein: CASTFSGGANEQFF. Full variable domain (missing parts from reference TRBV7-9 and TRBJ2-1): DTGVSQNPRHKITKRGQNVTFRCDPISEHNRLYWYRQTLGQGPEFLTYFQNEAQLEKSRLLSDRFSAERPKGSFSTLEIQRTEQGDSAMYLCASTFSGGANEQFFGPGTRLTVL.

The J gene is TRBJ2-5, the V gene TRBV7-3, with 8 bases identical to TRBD1. Germline lookup yields CDR1 SGHTA and CDR2 FQGTGA. J gave up 2 bases and V 4 bases, and 6 bases lay outside the gene matches. This CDR3 comprises 15 residues. CDR3 bases: TGTGCCAGCAGCTCGACAGGGGCCCCACAAGAGACCCAGTACTTC. Its protein product is CASSSTGAPQETQYF.

The chain has TRBV27 and TRBJ2-5; a possible D gene is TRBD1 (7 bases). The CDR3 consists of 14 residues. Germline CDR1 is MNHEY and CDR2 is SMNVEV (reference sequence). Trimming took 4 bases from V and 5 from J, leaving 14 bases between them. CDR3 DNA sequence: TGTGCCAGCAGTTCACAGGGGAGGCAGGAGACCCAGTACTTC. Its protein is CASSSQGRQETQYF.

This clone was seen a handful of times. This rearrangement joins TRBV6-1 to TRBJ1-5, with TRBD1 matching 8 bases. J was trimmed by 1 base and V by 3 bases; bases with no gene match: 14. This CDR3 region has 19 residues. Germline CDR1 reads MNHNS; CDR2 reads SASEGT. CDR3 region: CASSERTGPSYMSNQPQHF. The CDR3 region has the DNA TGTGCCAGCAGTGAGCGGACAGGGCCCTCTTATATGAGCAATCAGCCCCAGCATTTT.

In this sample, this clone turned up once. The V gene is TRBV29-1, the J gene TRBJ1-5; TRBD1 is a possible D gene (5 bases). The CDR3 loop spans 13 amino acids. Trimming removed 6 bases from V and 2 bases from J, with 11 bases in between. The germline CDR1 and CDR2 sequences are SQVTM and ANQGSEA. The chain's CDR3 is CSVRDGGNQPQHF. DNA for the CDR3: TGCAGCGTCCGGGACGGGGGCAATCAGCCCCAGCATTTT.

The rearrangement uses TRBV7-9 and TRBJ2-1; 12 bases agree with TRBD2. This CDR3 is built from 16 residues. V was clipped by 4 bases and J by 10 bases; unmatched bases: 11. Germline values: CDR1 SEHNR, CDR2 FQNEAQ (reference sequence). The CDR3 DNA sequence: TGTGCCAGCAGCTACGGTACGACTAGCGGGAGAGACGAGCAGTTCTTC. Translating it yields CASSYGTTSGRDEQFF.

The chain carries TRBV21-1 and TRBJ2-2; the table gives TRBD2 as D, unverified against the DNA. TRBV21-1 is reported as a pseudogene. This CDR3 spans 17 amino acids. CDR3 in amino acids: CASSPGGGDANTGELFF. The CDR3 DNA follows: TGTGCCAGCAGCCCCGGGGGGGGCGACGCGAACACCGGGGAGCTGTTTTTT.

The chain links TRBV6-5 to TRBJ1-5; 8 bases are shared with TRBD1. The CDR3 is 14 amino acids. Losses at the gene ends were 6 bases for V and 2 bases for J; bases not matched to a gene: 3. Germline loops: CDR1 MNHEY, CDR2 SVGAGI. As DNA, the CDR3 is TGTGCCAGCAGGGACAGGGTTGGCAATCAGCCCCAGCATTTT. Amino acid sequence: CASRDRVGNQPQHF.

The chain has TRBV6-6 and TRBJ2-7; D is undetermined. CDR3 size: 15 residues. CDR1 and CDR2 (germline): MNHNY, SVGAGI (reference sequence). Trimming cost V 4 bases and J 0 bases, with 13 bases left between them. The CDR3 DNA is TGTGCCAGCAGTTTCCTCGACGGAAGCTCCTACGAGCAGTACTTC. This gives the protein CASSFLDGSSYEQYF.

In this sample, this clone turned up once. The V and J genes are TRBV20-1 and TRBJ1-4; D not resolved. This CDR3 comprises 11 residues. Germline V lookup: CDR1 DFQATT, CDR2 SNEGSKA (reference sequence). Between the trimmed V and J ends, which lost 0 bases and 8 bases, there was a span of 4 bases. Written as DNA, the CDR3 is TGCAGTGCTAGAGAGGAGGAAAAACTGTTTTTT. It encodes CSAREEEKLFF.

CDR3 protein: CASSRGRETQYF. CDR3 nucleotide sequence: TGTGCCAGCTCCAGGGGACGAGAGACCCAGTACTTC. The chain employs TRBV2 and TRBJ2-5; a weak D match, TRBD1 (6 bases). Trimming pared 8 bases from V and 4 bases from J, leaving 11 bases between. The CDR3 has 12 residues. Germline V CDR1 and CDR2: SNHLY, FYNNEI.

The rearrangement joins TRBV29-1 to TRBJ2-7, with 7 bases that match TRBD1. The V and J ends lost 8 bases and 6 bases, in that order; junction bases with no gene match: 7. Germline CDR1 SQVTM, CDR2 ANQGSEA. This CDR3 spans 11 amino acids. The CDR3 sequence is CSTQTGLEQYF. The CDR3 nucleotides read TGCAGCACCCAGACAGGGCTCGAGCAGTACTTC.

The V gene is TRBV9, the J gene TRBJ2-1; 7 bases agree with TRBD2. Per the germline V gene, CDR1 is SGDLS and CDR2 is YYNGEE. The CDR3 has 20 residues. J gave up 4 bases and V 4 bases, and 23 bases lay outside the gene matches. The chain's CDR3 is CASSPFSLSSGMRKYNEQFF. CDR3 nucleotides: TGTGCCAGCAGCCCCTTCTCTCTGAGCAGCGGGATGAGAAAATACAATGAGCAGTTCTTC.